Shown below are 26 T cell receptor beta chains from a single sample sequenced in a study of T cell changes during pregnancy in multiple sclerosis (dated by TCRdb to between 2018 and 2021). Library prep was done by the immunoSEQ multiplex PCR assay. The table was pulled from immuneACCESS by TCRdb, which kept in-frame rearrangements only. Such tables lose some clones; where checked, under half of the loss comes from unresolved V genes, and the rest has no known cause. This sample lists 70,000 to 75,000 clones; roughly 92% were detected once. Roughly 2% of the sample belongs to the ten largest clones. The source material was peripheral blood, sampled in the second trimester of pregnancy. Receptor source: a female donor with multiple sclerosis, enrolled in a pregnancy study.

The V gene is TRBV5-1, the J gene TRBJ1-1; TRBD1 agrees at 9 bases. This CDR3 spans 16 amino acids. The germline V gene encodes CDR1 SGHRS and CDR2 YFSETQ. V trimming: 4 bases; J trimming: 5 bases; junction bases outside the gene matches: 12. This chain's CDR3 is CASSSGMDRGWTEAFF. The CDR3 DNA is TGCGCCAGCAGCAGTGGGATGGACAGGGGCTGGACTGAAGCTTTCTTT.

The chain couples TRBV11-3 to TRBJ2-3; TRBD2 matches 7 bases. With 6 bases clipped from V and 0 bases from J, the junction kept 6 bases outside the gene matches. Germline CDR1 SGHNT, CDR2 YENEEA. The CDR3 is 15 residues long. The DNA for the CDR3 is TGTGCCAGCAGGGGGGGGGATACTAGCACAGATACGCAGTATTTT. Translation: CASRGGDTSTDTQYF.

J is TRBJ2-1 and V is TRBV7-8, with D maybe TRBD1 (7 bases). The CDR3 is made up of 14 amino acids. V was pared by 5 bases and J by 5 bases, with 13 bases between. Germline assignment: CDR1 SGHVS and CDR2 FQNEAQ. CDR3 amino acids: CASSGGRGDNEQFF. The CDR3 DNA reads as TGTGCCAGCAGCGGCGGCAGGGGGGACAATGAGCAGTTCTTC. The variable domain in full, completed from reference TRBV7-8 and TRBJ2-1, reads GAGVSQSPRYKVAKRGQDVALRCDPISGHVSLFWYQQALGQGPEFLTYFQNEAQLDKSGLPSDRFFAERPEGSVSTLKIQRTQQEDSAVYLCASSGGRGDNEQFFGPGTRLTVL.

The CDR3 here is CASSSSLSQGRGGTEAFF. CDR3 in DNA: TGTGCCAGCAGCTCAAGCCTCTCGCAGGGACGGGGGGGCACTGAAGCTTTCTTT. V gene TRBV7-9 combines with J gene TRBJ1-1, with TRBD1 as a possible D gene (5 bases). The CDR3 length is 18 residues. Trimming removed 4 bases from V and 4 bases from J, with 25 bases in between. Germline V gene data show CDR1 as SEHNR and CDR2 as FQNEAQ (reference sequence).

This chain connects TRBV27 to TRBJ2-3; TRBD1 is a possible D gene (5 bases). Trimming pared 4 bases from V and 2 bases from J, leaving 16 bases between. Germline assignment: CDR1 MNHEY and CDR2 SMNVEV (reference sequence). The CDR3 has 16 residues. The CDR3 nucleotides read TGTGCCAGCAGTTGGGGCGGCCGGCACCACACAGATACGCAGTATTTT. Protein: CASSWGGRHHTDTQYF.

The gene calls are TRBV6-6 and TRBJ1-1, with D perhaps TRBD1 (6 bases). The V end lost 2 bases, the J end lost 2 bases, and 12 bases lay between the germline ends. Germline V gene sequence: CDR1 MNHNY, CDR2 SVGAGI (reference sequence). This CDR3 spans 15 amino acids. CDR3 DNA sequence: TGTGCCAGCAGTTACAGGGGGGGGCAAAACACTGAAGCTTTCTTT. Translation gives CASSYRGGQNTEAFF.

V and J are TRBV7-9 and TRBJ1-2, with 7 bases fitting TRBD1. With 4 bases clipped from V and 1 base from J, the junction kept 15 bases outside the gene matches. This CDR3 has 18 residues. Germline V gene lookup returns CDR1 SEHNR and CDR2 FQNEAQ (reference sequence). In DNA, the CDR3 is TGTGCCAGCAGCTCACTGGCGAAAGGAGGGGGCAGTAACTATGGCTACACCTTC. Protein sequence: CASSSLAKGGGSNYGYTF.

V usage is TRBV28 and J usage is TRBJ2-7; 10 bases map to TRBD1. Germline V gives CDR1 MDHEN, CDR2 SYDVKM. This CDR3 has 14 residues. V shed 7 bases, J shed 9 bases, and the junction held 12 bases outside the gene matches. The CDR3 nucleotides are TGTGCCAGCATTCCGGGACAGGGGTATCGGGGGCAGTACTTC. Encoded protein: CASIPGQGYRGQYF.

This clone appeared a single time. V gene TRBV27 combines with J gene TRBJ1-2, with 9 bases fitting TRBD1. The trim removed 5 bases at V and 0 bases at J, leaving 4 bases unmatched. This CDR3 contains 15 residues. Germline loops: CDR1 MNHEY, CDR2 SMNVEV (reference sequence). This CDR3 is CASSTRQGANYGYTF. The CDR3 DNA sequence: TGTGCCAGCAGTACACGACAGGGGGCTAACTATGGCTACACCTTC.

The chain joins TRBV6-5 to TRBJ2-7; 8 bases are a match to TRBD2. The V gene's germline CDR1 is MNHEY and CDR2 SVGAGI. The CDR3 length is 14 residues. With V trimmed by 5 bases and J by 5 bases, 8 bases remained unmatched. This chain's CDR3 is CASSERGGPDEQYF. The CDR3 region has the DNA TGTGCCAGCAGTGAACGGGGGGGGCCGGACGAGCAGTACTTC.

This sequence joins TRBV18 and TRBJ1-1; D is undetermined. Germline lookup yields CDR1 KGHSH and CDR2 LQKENI. Trimming took 3 bases from V and 1 from J, leaving 9 bases between them. The CDR3 extends over 14 amino acids. The CDR3 DNA reads TGTGCCAGCTCACCCACACAGTCGAACACTGAAGCTTTCTTT. Its translation is CASSPTQSNTEAFF.

The chain links TRBV11-2 to TRBJ1-2, with D perhaps TRBD1 (5 bases). This CDR3 is 14 amino acids long. Trimming cost V 5 bases and J 5 bases, with 15 bases left between them. Germline-derived CDR1 and CDR2 are SGHAT and FQNNGV. The CDR3 sequence: CASSLAGTEYGYTF. Here the CDR3 DNA reads TGTGCCAGCAGCCTTGCCGGGACTGAGTATGGCTACACCTTC.

The chain carries TRBV19 and TRBJ1-1, with 7 nucleotides matching TRBD1. CDR1 is LNHDA and CDR2 is SQIVND in the germline V gene (reference sequence). The CDR3 sequence is 16 residues long. V lost 5 bases, J lost 3 bases, and 12 bases stayed unmatched. The CDR3 region has the DNA TGTGCCAGTAGTTTCGACAGGGTCAAATTGTACACTGAAGCTTTCTTT. Its translation: CASSFDRVKLYTEAFF.

This CDR3 is CASSQGDRGGYGYTF. CDR3 nucleotides: TGCGCCAGCAGCCAAGGGGACAGGGGGGGCTATGGCTACACCTTC. The chain uses TRBV4-1 and TRBJ1-2; 11 bases agree with TRBD1. V was pared by 1 base and J by 4 bases, with 2 bases of the junction left unmatched. CDR1 is MGHRA, CDR2 YSYEKL, per germline. The CDR3 has 15 residues.

The chain carries TRBV6-1 and TRBJ1-5, with unresolved D. The V end was cut by 3 bases, the J end by 0 bases, with 15 bases between. CDR3 length: 17 amino acids. Germline-derived CDR1 and CDR2 are MNHNS and SASEGT. CDR3: CASSDGQALYSNQPQHF. The CDR3 nucleotides read TGTGCCAGCAGTGATGGGCAGGCTCTATATAGCAATCAGCCCCAGCATTTT.

The rearrangement uses TRBV5-1 and TRBJ2-5; 7 bases are a match to TRBD1. The J segment lost 5 bases and the V segment lost 4 bases, leaving 5 bases of the junction unmatched. The V gene's germline CDR1 is SGHRS and CDR2 YFSETQ. This CDR3 comprises 13 residues. CDR3 nucleotides: TGCGCCAGCAGCCCCGGGACAGTTGAGACCCAGTACTTC. This translates into CASSPGTVETQYF.

The J gene is TRBJ2-7, the V gene TRBV9, with D unclear. Germline loops: CDR1 SGDLS, CDR2 YYNGEE. V dropped 0 bases and J dropped 0 bases, with 10 bases sitting between them. The CDR3 contains 15 residues. CDR3 in DNA: TGTGCCAGCAGCGTAGGAACAGCAAGCTCCTACGAGCAGTACTTC. Protein sequence: CASSVGTASSYEQYF. The whole variable domain, remainder taken from reference TRBV9 and TRBJ2-7, is DSGVTQTPKHLITATGQRVTLRCSPRSGDLSVYWYQQSLDQGLQFLIQYYNGEERAKGNILERFSAQQFPDLHSELNLSSLELGDSALYFCASSVGTASSYEQYFGPGTRLTVT.

The sample holds one count of this clone. The gene calls are TRBV6-6 and TRBJ1-6, with 7 bases fitting TRBD1. Germline V CDR1 and CDR2: MNHNY, SVGAGI (reference sequence). V shed 0 bases, J shed 7 bases, and the junction held 3 bases outside the gene matches. This CDR3 is 15 amino acids long. This CDR3 is CASSYSGQTNSPLHF. DNA of the CDR3: TGTGCCAGCAGTTACTCGGGACAGACCAATTCACCCCTCCACTTT.

The chain employs TRBV5-5 and TRBJ2-2, with 9 bases matching TRBD2. V lost 2 bases, J lost 0 bases, and 8 bases stayed unmatched. CDR1 SGHKS and CDR2 YYEKEE come from the germline V gene (reference sequence). The CDR3 has 18 amino acids. The CDR3, as DNA: TGTGCCAGCAGCTTACGTTCTAGCGGGATGGCGAACACCGGGGAGCTGTTTTTT. Amino acids: CASSLRSSGMANTGELFF. The full variable domain, rest sourced from reference TRBV5-5 and TRBJ2-2, is DAGVTQSPTHLIKTRGQQVTLRCSPISGHKSVSWYQQVLGQGPQFIFQYYEKEERGRGNFPDRFSARQFPNYSSELNVNALLLGDSALYLCASSLRSSGMANTGELFFGEGSRLTVL.

This chain joins TRBV27 and TRBJ1-2, with 10 bases matching TRBD1. Trimming removed 6 bases from V and 4 bases from J; junction bases left unmatched: 5. CDR3 length: 14 residues. From germline, CDR1 is MNHEY and CDR2 SMNVEV (reference sequence). CDR3 sequence reads: CASRLTGGIYGYTF. DNA of the CDR3: TGTGCCAGCAGACTGACAGGGGGCATCTATGGCTACACCTTC.

V gene TRBV10-3 combines with J gene TRBJ2-3; TRBD1 aligns across 9 bases. J lost 4 bases, V lost 8 bases, and 13 bases had no gene match. The CDR3 consists of 16 residues. The germline gives CDR1 ENHRY, CDR2 SYGVKD. The CDR3 here is CAIRQGGGSSSDTQYF. DNA of the CDR3: TGTGCCATCCGACAGGGGGGGGGTTCGTCTTCAGATACGCAGTATTTT.

This chain links TRBV6-5 with TRBJ1-1; D perhaps matches TRBD1 (5 bases). The CDR3 is 13 amino acids. Germline CDR1 reads MNHEY; CDR2 reads SVGAGI. V was pared by 0 bases and J by 10 bases, with 12 bases between. The DNA for the CDR3 is TGTGCCAGCAGTTACTCTCGGGGGAAGAGAGCTTTCTTT. It codes for CASSYSRGKRAFF.

The chain links TRBV5-6 to TRBJ2-1; D may be TRBD1 (5 bases). The CDR3 runs to 16 residues. Germline assignment: CDR1 SGHDT and CDR2 YYEEEE. V dropped 1 base and J dropped 4 bases, with 15 bases sitting between them. The CDR3 bases are TGTGCCAGCAGCTTGTTCCGCAGGGCATCTTACAATGAGCAGTTCTTC. Encoded protein: CASSLFRRASYNEQFF.

This chain connects TRBV4-3 to TRBJ2-3; maybe TRBD2 (7 bases). CDR3 length: 16 residues. Germline V gene data show CDR1 as LGHNA and CDR2 as YSLEER. The germline V and J ends were trimmed by 0 bases and 2 bases, with 12 bases remaining between them. The CDR3 bases are TGCGCCAGCAGCCAAGATTTGGGGGGGGCCACAGATACGCAGTATTTT. Translated, it gives CASSQDLGGATDTQYF.

This sequence joins TRBV14 and TRBJ2-5; 15 bases align to TRBD2. J gave up 6 bases and V 0 bases, and 11 bases lay outside the gene matches. This CDR3 has 19 residues. Germline V lookup: CDR1 SGHDN, CDR2 FVKESK. CDR3 loop: CASSQDSGLAGGLGKTQYF. The CDR3 nucleotides read TGTGCCAGCAGCCAAGATTCGGGACTAGCGGGGGGCCTCGGGAAGACCCAGTACTTC.

This chain connects TRBV27 to TRBJ1-2; a possible D gene is TRBD1 (6 bases). The CDR3 extends over 13 amino acids. From germline, CDR1 is MNHEY and CDR2 SMNVEV (reference sequence). Trimming cost V 2 bases and J 7 bases, with 11 bases left between them. CDR3 DNA: TGTGCCAGCAGTTTACGCTACAGGGCTGGCTACACCTTC. It yields the protein CASSLRYRAGYTF.